This paragraph reports one T cell receptor (beta chain). Its antigen specificity is not known. There are no base qualities to consult, and no much larger clone falls within one base. These data are taken from a study of stem cell transplantation in POMP-related autoinflammatory disease (dated by TCRdb to 2020 to 2022). About the investigation overall: It was hypothesized that MHC class I-dependent CD8+ T-cell differentiation and positive selection are impaired by defective thymoproteasomes, resulting in skewing of the TRB repertoire. Prior to transplant, the patients had CD4+ naive T-cell skewing, low CD8+ T-cell proportions, and decreased T-cell cytokine secretion. The effect of POMP deficiency on T-cell receptor beta repertoire diversity and CDR3 characteristics was assessed by high-throughput TRB sequencing.

V was cut back by 4 bases and J by 5 bases, leaving a gap of 12 bases between them. The cysteine opens and the phenylalanine closes a CDR3 of 13 amino acids. Just the 39-base CDR3 DNA is kept, in frame starting at base 1. The germline V gene gives CDR1 as SGDLS and CDR2 as YYNGEE. Paper-wide results and their limitations: PRAID patients showed a restricted number of unique TRB V-J gene pairings. Statistical significance for the trend toward lower diversity and increased clonality in PRAID patients was reached only for regulatory T cells. A trend toward lower TRB diversity and higher clonality was observed in PRAID patients across all analyzed T-cell subsets.

The label giving this sample's time point can be read as: before hematopoietic stem cell transplant. PRAID was marked by prominent immunodeficiency together with autoinflammation. Before TRB sequencing, the T-cell subsets, namely conventional T cells, CD8+ T cells, regulatory T cells, and T follicular helper cells, were sorted. The library was generated by the immunoSEQ multiplex PCR assay. In the paper's pipeline: Repertoire diversity was quantified with Shannon entropy, accounting for clonal size distribution. The Gini-Simpson index (Simpson_1-D) was used to measure inequality in clonotype distribution. TCRdb mirrors the immuneACCESS table, restricted to in-frame sequences. Some clones are absent from its copies; in checked studies, under half trace to an unresolved V gene, and the reason for the others is unknown. V, J and clone size are taken as reported in that table, and D and trimming were inferred from the DNA itself. The sample records more than 20,000 clones, around 83% of which are singletons. The ten largest clones represent over 2.5% of the sample.

The V gene is TRBV9 and the J gene is TRBJ2-5, with the D call perhaps TRBD1 or TRBD2, each one matching 6 bases. This TCR came from a human donor with POMP-related autoinflammation and immune dysregulation (PRAID). The sequenced sample was CD4+ T cells from PBMCs, obtained before stem cell transplantation. The nucleotide sequence is given as TGTGCCAGCAGCTCGGGGGCGCGGGAGACCCAGTACTTC. The resulting protein is CASSSGARETQYF.